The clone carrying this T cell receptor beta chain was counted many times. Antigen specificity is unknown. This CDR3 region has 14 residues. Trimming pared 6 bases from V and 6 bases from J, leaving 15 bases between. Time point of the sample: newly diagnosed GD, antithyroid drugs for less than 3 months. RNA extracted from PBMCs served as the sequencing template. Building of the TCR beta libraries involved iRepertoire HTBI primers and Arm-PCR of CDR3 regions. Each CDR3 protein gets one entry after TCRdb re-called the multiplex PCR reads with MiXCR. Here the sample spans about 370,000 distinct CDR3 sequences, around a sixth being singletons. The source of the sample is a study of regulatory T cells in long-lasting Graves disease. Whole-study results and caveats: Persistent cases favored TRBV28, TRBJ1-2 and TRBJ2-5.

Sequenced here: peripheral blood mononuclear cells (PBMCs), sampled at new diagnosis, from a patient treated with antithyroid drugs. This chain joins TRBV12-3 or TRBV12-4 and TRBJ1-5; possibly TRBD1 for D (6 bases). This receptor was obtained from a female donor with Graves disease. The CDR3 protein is CASSYPGGRQPQHF. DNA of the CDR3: TGTGCCAGCAGCTACCCGGGGGGGCGTCAGCCCCAGCATTTT.